This TCR beta chain derives from a study of blood T cells in healthy people across ages. V shed 5 bases and J 6 bases; nucleotides not matched to a gene: 8. The V gene's germline CDR1 is SGHTA and CDR2 FQGNSA. The length of the CDR3 is 15 residues. Using a J-beta primer mix together with a sample-barcoded 5' primer, a second PCR was run for roughly 6 to 12 cycles. TCRdb reanalysed the 5' RACE reads using MiXCR and keeps one entry per CDR3 protein. Of over 1,200,000 distinct CDR3 sequences listed, around 55% were seen once; the top ten hold 5% to 7%. This clonotype has more than one count but fewer than ten.

The sequenced sample consisted of blood. V and J are TRBV7-2 and TRBJ1-4; 8 bases fit TRBD1. The TCR originated in a young man in good health. CDR3 sequence: CASSKDRDSDEKLFF. CDR3 nucleotide sequence: TGTGCCAGCAGCAAGGACAGGGACTCAGATGAAAAACTGTTTTTT.